The entry below describes one T cell receptor beta chain. Libraries were prepared by immunoSEQ multiplex PCR; TCRdb keeps only in-frame clonotypes and omits some of them. The sample records approximately 150,000 clones, 88% being singletons. The data originate from a study of blood T cell repertoires in COVID-19. The CDR3 is 15 amino acids. CDR1 is SGHRS, CDR2 YFSETQ, per germline. V was clipped by 4 bases and J by 0 bases; unmatched bases: 6. This clonotype originated in a human donor with COVID-19, enrolled during active disease. The donor label of this sample is uncertain. Sequencing was carried out using peripheral blood. The gene calls are TRBV5-1 and TRBJ2-5, with 7 bases lining up with TRBD1. CDR3 sequence: CASSLTGANQETQYF. The CDR3 DNA follows: TGCGCCAGCAGCCTTACAGGGGCCAACCAAGAGACCCAGTACTTC.